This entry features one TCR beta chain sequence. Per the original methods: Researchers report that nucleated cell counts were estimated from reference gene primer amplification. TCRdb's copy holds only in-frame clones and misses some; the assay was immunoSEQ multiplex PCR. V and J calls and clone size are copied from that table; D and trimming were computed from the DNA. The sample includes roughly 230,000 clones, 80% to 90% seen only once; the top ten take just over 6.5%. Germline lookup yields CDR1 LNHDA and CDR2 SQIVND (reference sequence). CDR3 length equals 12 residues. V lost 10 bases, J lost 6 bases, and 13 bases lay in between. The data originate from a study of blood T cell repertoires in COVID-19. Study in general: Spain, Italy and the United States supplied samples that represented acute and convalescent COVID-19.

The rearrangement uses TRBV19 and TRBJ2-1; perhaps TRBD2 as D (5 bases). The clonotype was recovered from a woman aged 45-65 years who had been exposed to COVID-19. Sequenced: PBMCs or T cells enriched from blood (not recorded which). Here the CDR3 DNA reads TGTGCCACCGCCGCGCGGGTCAATGAGCAGTTCTTC. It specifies CATAARVNEQFF.